One and the same sample provided the 22 T cell receptor beta chains below, sequenced in a study of T cell repertoires in cytomegalovirus infection. Their antigens are not known. Via MiXCR, TCRdb re-called the reads, giving one row per CDR3 protein. Here the sample spans just under 500,000 distinct CDR3 sequences, around a third being singletons. The sample in question was cultured PBMCs, obtained from culture after CMV antigen stimulation. These receptors came from a human donor in good health (CMV status not recorded). Some clones in this sample may be carry-over from other donors' samples.

The chain employs TRBV27 and TRBJ1-3; D call uncertain. Trimming took 8 bases from V and 4 from J, leaving 9 bases between them. The CDR3 is made up of 12 amino acids. Looked up from germline, CDR1 is MNHEY and CDR2 is SMNVEV (reference sequence). CDR3 loop: CASGFTGNTIYF. In nucleotides, the CDR3 is TGTGCCAGCGGCTTTACGGGAAACACCATATATTTT.

Only a few counts were recorded for this clonotype. The chain employs TRBV7-2 and TRBJ2-1; D ambiguous. This CDR3 has 12 amino acids. Germline-derived CDR1 and CDR2 are SGHTA and FQGNSA. V was pared by 6 bases and J by 10 bases, with 13 bases between. CDR3 nucleotide sequence: TGTGCCAGCAGTCCAGCCCGGACCGAGCAGTTCTTC. It specifies CASSPARTEQFF.

This clonotype was observed a few times. The chain recombines TRBV6-1 with TRBJ2-2, with D tentatively TRBD1 (6 bases). The CDR3 extends over 16 amino acids. V was cut by 5 bases and J by 4 bases, with 17 bases left in between. CDR1 and CDR2 (germline): MNHNS, SASEGT. The CDR3 is CASSYPDPRGTGELFF. In DNA, the CDR3 is TGTGCCAGCAGTTATCCGGACCCCAGGGGCACCGGGGAGCTGTTTTTT.

The rearrangement joins TRBV10-2 to TRBJ1-4; no definite D call. Trimming shortened V by 6 bases and J by 5 bases, and 7 bases separated the two germline ends. The CDR3 consists of 12 residues. Germline lookup yields CDR1 WSHSY and CDR2 SAAADI. CDR3 nucleotide sequence: TGCGCCAGCAGAGGGATGAATGAAAAACTGTTTTTT. Translated, it gives CASRGMNEKLFF.

There are many counts of this clonotype. The gene calls are TRBV25-1 and TRBJ2-1; 7 nucleotides agree with TRBD1. J lost 4 bases, V lost 10 bases, and 10 bases had no gene match. The CDR3 totals 14 residues. Germline V gene sequence: CDR1 MGHDK, CDR2 SYGVNS. CDR3 DNA: TGTGCCACCCCAGGGGGTAGAGGGTACAATGAGCAGTTCTTC. Translating gives CATPGGRGYNEQFF.

The chain recombines TRBV27 with TRBJ2-7, with D possibly TRBD1 on 7 matching bases. The CDR3 is 15 residues long. V shed 5 bases and J shed 1 base, with 15 bases lying between them. The germline CDR1 and CDR2 sequences are MNHEY and SMNVEV (reference sequence). DNA for the CDR3: TGTGCCAGCAGTACCTACCAGGGGGGTTCCTACGAGCAGTACTTC. It specifies CASSTYQGGSYEQYF.

DNA of the CDR3: TGTGCCAGCAGTGAAGGGGCACGAGGACAAAAACTGTTTTTT. It codes for CASSEGARGQKLFF. This chain links TRBV25-1 with TRBJ1-4; the D gene is possibly TRBD1 (5 bases). Germline values: CDR1 MGHDK, CDR2 SYGVNS. This CDR3 contains 14 residues. V gave up 2 bases and J gave up 9 bases, with 13 bases separating them.

Only a few counts were recorded for this clonotype. The rearrangement uses TRBV5-3 and TRBJ2-3, with D possibly being TRBD2 (6 bases). TRBV5-3 qualifies as an ORF whose function is uncertain. This CDR3 is built from 14 residues. Trimming shortened V by 8 bases and J by 2 bases, and 15 bases separated the two germline ends. CDR3 DNA: TGTGCCAGCACCGGGGACTTATACACAGATACGCAGTATTTT. It encodes CASTGDLYTDTQYF.

CDR3 DNA: TGTGCCAGCAGCTTGATGGGACCCATGGGCTATGGCTACACCTTC. Translation: CASSLMGPMGYGYTF. This chain joins TRBV5-4 and TRBJ1-2; the D gene is possibly TRBD1 (5 bases). CDR1 SGHNT and CDR2 YYREEE come from the germline V gene (reference sequence). Trimming shortened V by 1 base and J by 4 bases, and 14 bases separated the two germline ends. This CDR3 contains 15 residues.

The chain carries TRBV7-2 and TRBJ2-1; D remains unclear. Near its end, the DNA agrees better with TRBJ2-7, so the J call may be wrong. Germline assignment: CDR1 SGHTA and CDR2 FQGNSA. The CDR3 consists of 15 residues. CDR3 region: CASSLARAIYNEQYF. CDR3 DNA sequence: TGTGCCAGCAGCTTAGCCCGAGCGATCTACAATGAGCAGTACTTC.

At least ten counts were recorded for this clonotype. The genes are TRBV20-1 and TRBJ1-5; D possibly corresponds to TRBD1 (6 bases). V lost 3 bases to trimming and J lost 2 bases, with 14 bases between them. The CDR3 is made up of 15 amino acids. Germline-derived CDR1 and CDR2 are DFQATT and SNEGSKA (reference sequence). CDR3 in amino acids: CSASLGGAGNQPQHF. The DNA of the CDR3 is TGCAGTGCTAGTTTGGGGGGCGCCGGCAATCAGCCCCAGCATTTT.

This clonotype was detected a few times. The CDR3 sequence is CSVEGVVERGSGAPDTQYF. Written as DNA, the CDR3 is TGCAGCGTTGAAGGTGTCGTTGAGCGAGGCTCAGGGGCGCCCGATACGCAGTATTTT. The V and J genes are TRBV29-1 and TRBJ2-3; maybe TRBD1 (6 bases). CDR3 length equals 19 residues. The germline CDR1 and CDR2 sequences are SQVTM and ANQGSEA. Between the trimmed V and J ends, which lost 1 base and 6 bases, there was a span of 29 bases.

This chain links TRBV19 with TRBJ2-2; maybe TRBD1 (6 bases). Trimming stripped 5 bases from V and 1 base from J, with 11 bases between. The CDR3 totals 15 residues. Looked up from germline, CDR1 is LNHDA and CDR2 is SQIVND (reference sequence). CDR3 in DNA: TGTGCCAGTAGTCCGGGACATAGGAACACCGGGGAGCTGTTTTTT. It is translated as CASSPGHRNTGELFF.

The chain couples TRBV2 to TRBJ2-7; perhaps TRBD2 as D (6 bases). The V end lost 10 bases, the J end lost 1 base, and 14 bases lay between the germline ends. The CDR3 contains 13 residues. Germline values: CDR1 SNHLY, CDR2 FYNNEI. This CDR3 is CANRYSGSYEQYF. The CDR3 DNA sequence: TGTGCCAATCGGTATAGCGGATCCTACGAGCAGTACTTC.

This clonotype was found a few times. The V gene is TRBV27, the J gene TRBJ1-4; D gene uncertain. Between the trimmed V and J ends, which lost 3 bases and 3 bases, there was a span of 8 bases. CDR1 and CDR2 from the germline V gene are MNHEY and SMNVEV (reference sequence). This CDR3 contains 14 residues. CDR3 in DNA: TGTGCCAGCAGTTTGCTGGGGTCTAATGAAAAACTGTTTTTT. As protein: CASSLLGSNEKLFF. Complete variable domain (other parts from reference TRBV27 and TRBJ1-4): EAQVTQNPRYLITVTGKKLTVTCSQNMNHEYMSWYRQDPGLGLRQIYYSMNVEVTDKGDVPEGYKVSRKEKRNFPLILESPSPNQTSLYFCASSLLGSNEKLFFGSGTQLSVL.

This clonotype has just a few counts. The chain employs TRBV7-2 and TRBJ1-1; tentatively, D is TRBD1 (5 bases). The CDR3 extends over 14 amino acids. In germline, CDR1 is SGHTA, CDR2 FQGNSA. V gave up 2 bases and J gave up 3 bases, with 10 bases separating them. In nucleotides, the CDR3 is TGTGCCAGCAGCTTATGGTCCAGGGACACTGAAGCTTTCTTT. Residues: CASSLWSRDTEAFF.

The V gene is TRBV7-9, the J gene TRBJ1-1, with no clear D. V was pared by 5 bases and J by 1 base, with 11 bases between. Germline-derived CDR1 and CDR2 are SEHNR and FQNEAQ (reference sequence). The CDR3 covers 14 residues. CDR3 protein: CASSPAAENTEAFF. Here the CDR3 DNA reads TGTGCCAGCAGCCCCGCGGCAGAGAACACTGAAGCTTTCTTT.

The chain has TRBV6-2 or TRBV6-3 and TRBJ2-7; 11 positions match TRBD1. The CDR3 is 16 amino acids. Trimming removed 4 bases from V and 3 bases from J; junction bases left unmatched: 8. Germline V gives CDR1 MNHEY, CDR2 SVGEGT. The CDR3: CASSSPPGQGDYEQYF. The CDR3 DNA reads TGTGCCAGCAGTTCACCCCCGGGACAGGGGGACTACGAGCAGTACTTC.

This clonotype was counted ten times or more. The gene calls are TRBV11-2 and TRBJ2-7; D perhaps matches TRBD1 (6 bases). CDR1 is SGHAT and CDR2 is FQNNGV in the germline V gene. V was trimmed by 3 bases and J by 0 bases, leaving 21 bases between them. This CDR3 contains 18 residues. CDR3 in DNA: TGTGCCAGCAGCTTGGATGCGACGTCCCGGGACACCTCCTACGAGCAGTACGTC. The encoded protein is CASSLDATSRDTSYEQYV.

This clonotype was seen a handful of times. The CDR3 nucleotides are TGTGCCAGCAGTTTCATGGTGGACACTGAAGCTTTCTTT. This gives the protein CASSFMVDTEAFF. The V and J genes are TRBV12-3 or TRBV12-4 and TRBJ1-1, with unresolved D. V lost 3 bases, J lost 3 bases, and 8 bases lay in between. The CDR3 runs to 13 residues.

V gene TRBV7-6 combines with J gene TRBJ2-2; D call uncertain. The CDR3 spans 13 residues. Trimming left V 6 bases short and J 6 bases short, with 11 bases between. Germline V gene sequence: CDR1 SGHVS, CDR2 FNYEAQ. The CDR3: CASSPRLAGELFF. The DNA for the CDR3 is TGTGCCAGCAGTCCTCGGCTGGCCGGGGAGCTGTTTTTT.

There are a few counts of this clonotype. This sequence joins TRBV12-3 or TRBV12-4 and TRBJ1-4, with TRBD1 matching 7 bases. The CDR3 covers 17 residues. Trimming cost V 4 bases and J 0 bases; bases outside gene matches: 8. The CDR3 region is CASSYGQEYPTNEKLFF. As DNA, the CDR3 is TGTGCCAGCAGTTACGGACAGGAATACCCAACTAATGAAAAACTGTTTTTT.